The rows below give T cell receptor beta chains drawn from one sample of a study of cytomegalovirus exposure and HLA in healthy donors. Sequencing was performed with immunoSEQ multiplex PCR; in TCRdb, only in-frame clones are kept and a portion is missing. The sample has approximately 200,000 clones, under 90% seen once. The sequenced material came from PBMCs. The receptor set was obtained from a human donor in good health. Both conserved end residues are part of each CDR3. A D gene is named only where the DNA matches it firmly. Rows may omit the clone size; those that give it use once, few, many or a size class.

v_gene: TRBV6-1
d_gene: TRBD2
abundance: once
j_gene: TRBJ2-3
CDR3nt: TGTGCCAGCAGGAAAGCGGGAGGGCTGGCAGATACGCAGTATTTT
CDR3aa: CASRKAGGLADTQYF

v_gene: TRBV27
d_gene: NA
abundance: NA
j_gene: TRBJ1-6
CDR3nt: TGTGCCAGCAGTTTCGGGGGGACCGTTAATTCACCCCTCCACTTT
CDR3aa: CASSFGGTVNSPLHF

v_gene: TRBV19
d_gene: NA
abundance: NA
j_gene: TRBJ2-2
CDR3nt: TGTGCCAGTAGTTTCCGGACAGCGAACACCGGGGAGCTGTTTTTT
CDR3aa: CASSFRTANTGELFF

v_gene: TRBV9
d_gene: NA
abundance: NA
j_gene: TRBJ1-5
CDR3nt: TGTGCCAGCAGCGTAGATAATAGTGGCGGGCCCCAGCATTTT
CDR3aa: CASSVDNSGGPQHF

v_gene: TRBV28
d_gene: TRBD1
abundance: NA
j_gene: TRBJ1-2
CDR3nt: TGTGCCAGCAGTTTAAGAAAGGGGGCGGGATATGGCTACACCTTC
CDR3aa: CASSLRKGAGYGYTF

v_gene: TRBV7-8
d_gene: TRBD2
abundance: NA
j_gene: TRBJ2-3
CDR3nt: TGTGCCAGCAGCCTGAGCCCGGGACTAGGGGCAGATACGCAGTATTTT
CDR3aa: CASSLSPGLGADTQYF

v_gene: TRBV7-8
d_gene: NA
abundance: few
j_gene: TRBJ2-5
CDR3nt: TGTGCCAGCAGCTTATACACTATAACTACCCAAGAGACCCAGTACTTC
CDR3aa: CASSLYTITTQETQYF

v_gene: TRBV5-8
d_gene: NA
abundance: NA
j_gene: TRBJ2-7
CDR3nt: TGTGCCAGCTCCACCTACGAGCAGTACTTC
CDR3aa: CASSTYEQYF

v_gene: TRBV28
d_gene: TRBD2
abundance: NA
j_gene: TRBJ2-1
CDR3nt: TGTGCCAGCAGGTCAGGGAGCGGGACGCTCTACAATGAGCAGTTCTTC
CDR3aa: CASRSGSGTLYNEQFF

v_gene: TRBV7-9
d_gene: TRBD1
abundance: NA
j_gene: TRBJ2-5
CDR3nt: TGTGCCAGCAGCACCCGACAGGGGATAGAGACCCAGTACTTC
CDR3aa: CASSTRQGIETQYF

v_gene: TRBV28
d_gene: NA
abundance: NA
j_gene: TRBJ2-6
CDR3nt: TGTGCCAGCAGTTTGGGCAGCCTGACGGTTGGGGCCAACGTCCTGACTTTC
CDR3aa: CASSLGSLTVGANVLTF

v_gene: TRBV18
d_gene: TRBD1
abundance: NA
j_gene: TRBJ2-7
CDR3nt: TGTGCCAGCTCCCCCCAGTGGACAGGGTCCTACGAGCAGTACTTC
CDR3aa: CASSPQWTGSYEQYF

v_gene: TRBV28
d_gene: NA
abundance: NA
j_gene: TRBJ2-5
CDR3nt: TGTGCCAGCAGTTCCCAAGGACGGGGAACCCAAGAGACCCAGTACTTC
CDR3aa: CASSSQGRGTQETQYF

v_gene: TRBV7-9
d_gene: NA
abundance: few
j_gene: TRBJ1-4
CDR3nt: TGTGCCAGCAGCTTAGTCGGAAAACTGTTTTTT
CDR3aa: CASSLVGKLFF

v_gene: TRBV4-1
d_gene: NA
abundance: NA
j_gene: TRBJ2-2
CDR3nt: TGCGCCAGCAGCCAAGATCTCCGGGAGCTGTTTTTT
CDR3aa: CASSQDLRELFF

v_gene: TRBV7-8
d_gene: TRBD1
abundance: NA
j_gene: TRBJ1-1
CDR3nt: TGTGCCAGCAGCCCGAGACAGGGCAAAACGAACACTGAAGCTTTCTTT
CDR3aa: CASSPRQGKTNTEAFF

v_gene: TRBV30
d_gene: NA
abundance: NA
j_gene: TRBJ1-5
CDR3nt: TGTGCCTGGAGGGAGGGGACCTATAGCAATCAGCCCCAGCATTTT
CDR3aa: CAWREGTYSNQPQHF

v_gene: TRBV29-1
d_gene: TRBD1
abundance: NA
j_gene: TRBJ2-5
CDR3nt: TGCAGCGTCCTGGGACAGTTTCGAGAGACCCAGTACTTC
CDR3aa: CSVLGQFRETQYF

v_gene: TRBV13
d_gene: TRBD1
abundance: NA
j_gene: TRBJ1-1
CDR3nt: TGTGCCAGCAGCTTCTTTGGGACAGGTGGAACTGAAGCTTTCTTT
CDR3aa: CASSFFGTGGTEAFF

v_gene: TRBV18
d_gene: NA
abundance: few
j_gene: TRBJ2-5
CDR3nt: TGTGCCAGCTCAATGAGGGAGACCCAGTACTTC
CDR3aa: CASSMRETQYF

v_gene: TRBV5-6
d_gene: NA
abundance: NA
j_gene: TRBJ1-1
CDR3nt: TGTGCCAGCAACCCTAGGGGAATGGGGAACACTGAAGCTTTCTTT
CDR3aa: CASNPRGMGNTEAFF

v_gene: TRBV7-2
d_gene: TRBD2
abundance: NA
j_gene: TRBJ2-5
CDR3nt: TGTGCCAGCAGCTTAATAGCGGGAGGGCATCTGACCCAGTACTTC
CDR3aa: CASSLIAGGHLTQYF

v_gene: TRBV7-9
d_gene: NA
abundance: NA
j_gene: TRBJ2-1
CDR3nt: TGTGCCAGCAGTAACCCTCGGAGCTCCTACAATGAGCAGTTCTTC
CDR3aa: CASSNPRSSYNEQFF

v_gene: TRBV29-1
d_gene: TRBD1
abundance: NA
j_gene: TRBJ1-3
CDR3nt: TGCAGCGTTGTGGGGACGGACAGGGGGACTGGAAACACCATATATTTT
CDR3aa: CSVVGTDRGTGNTIYF

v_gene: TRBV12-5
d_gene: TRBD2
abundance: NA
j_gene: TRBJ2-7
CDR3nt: TGTGCTAGTGGTTTGGAATTAATAGACGGGAGGGGTTTCTACGAGCAGTACTTC
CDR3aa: CASGLELIDGRGFYEQYF

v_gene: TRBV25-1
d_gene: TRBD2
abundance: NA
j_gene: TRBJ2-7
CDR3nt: TGTGCCAGCAGTTCAGGACGGCCTCGCGGGAGAGAGCAGTACTTC
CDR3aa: CASSSGRPRGREQYF

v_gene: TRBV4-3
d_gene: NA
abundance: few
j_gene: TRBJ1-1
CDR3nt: TGCGCCAGCAGCCAAGGTTCAACCACGGAGACTGAAGCTTTCTTT
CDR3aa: CASSQGSTTETEAFF

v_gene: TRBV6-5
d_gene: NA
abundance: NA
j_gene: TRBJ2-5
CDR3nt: TGTGCCAGCAGCCCCGGGTCTCGGTGGGAGACCCAGTACTTC
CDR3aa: CASSPGSRWETQYF

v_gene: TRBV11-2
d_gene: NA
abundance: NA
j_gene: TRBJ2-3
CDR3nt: TGTGCCAGCACCTGGGGGGACGCAGATACGCAGTATTTT
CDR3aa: CASTWGDADTQYF

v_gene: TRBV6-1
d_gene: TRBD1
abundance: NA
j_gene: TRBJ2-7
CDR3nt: TGTGCCACCGAACCGGGACAGGGGGCGCAGGACGAGCAGTACTTC
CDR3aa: CATEPGQGAQDEQYF

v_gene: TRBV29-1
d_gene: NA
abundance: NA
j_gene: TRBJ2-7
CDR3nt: TGCAGCGCACGAAGGGGCGGGGGCACGTCCTACGAGCAGTACTTC
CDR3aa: CSARRGGGTSYEQYF

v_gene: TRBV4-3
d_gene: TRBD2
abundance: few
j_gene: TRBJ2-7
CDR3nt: TGCGCCAGCAGCCAAATGGGGGGGGGCTACGAGCAGTACTTC
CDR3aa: CASSQMGGGYEQYF

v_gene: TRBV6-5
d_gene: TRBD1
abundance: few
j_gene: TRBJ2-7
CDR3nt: TGTGCCAGCAGTTACGGTCGAAGGGGGCTCAACGAGCAGTACTTC
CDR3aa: CASSYGRRGLNEQYF

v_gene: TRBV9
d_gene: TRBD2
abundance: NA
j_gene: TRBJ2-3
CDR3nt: TGTGCCAGCAGCCCTCGAGGCGGGAGGGCCCCCGATACGCAGTATTTT
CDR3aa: CASSPRGGRAPDTQYF

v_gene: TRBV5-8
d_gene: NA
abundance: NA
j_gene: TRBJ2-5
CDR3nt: TGTGCCAGCAGCTTGGGTGTCCGCGGCAGTCAAGAGACCCAGTACTTC
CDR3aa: CASSLGVRGSQETQYF

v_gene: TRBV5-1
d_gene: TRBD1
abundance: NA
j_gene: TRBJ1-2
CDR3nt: TGCGCCAGCAGCTTGGACAGGGGGCACTATGGCTACACCTTC
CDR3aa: CASSLDRGHYGYTF

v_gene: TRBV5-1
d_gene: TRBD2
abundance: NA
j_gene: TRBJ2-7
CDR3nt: TGCGCCAGCAGCCCCTGGGGGACTAGCGGGCTCACCTACGAGCAGTACTTC
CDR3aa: CASSPWGTSGLTYEQYF

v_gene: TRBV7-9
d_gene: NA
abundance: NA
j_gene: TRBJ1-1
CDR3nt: TGTGCCAGCAGCCTAACAGCGAACACTGAAGCTTTCTTT
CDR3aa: CASSLTANTEAFF

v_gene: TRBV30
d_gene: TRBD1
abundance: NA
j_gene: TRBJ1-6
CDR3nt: TGTGCCTGGAGAAGACAGGGCGCTGGTTCACCCCTCCACTTT
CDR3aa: CAWRRQGAGSPLHF

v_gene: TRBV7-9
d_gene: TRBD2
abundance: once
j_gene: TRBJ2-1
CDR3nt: TGTGCCAGCAGCCAGCGGGAGGGCCGGTCCAATGAGCAGTTCTTC
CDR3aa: CASSQREGRSNEQFF

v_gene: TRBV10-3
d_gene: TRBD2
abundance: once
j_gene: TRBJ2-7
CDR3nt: TGTGCCACTGGCGAGCGGGAGGGCCTGGGCGGGCAGTACTTC
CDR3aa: CATGEREGLGGQYF

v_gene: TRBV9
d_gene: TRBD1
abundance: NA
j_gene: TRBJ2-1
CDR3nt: TGTGCCAGCAGCGTAGCGGAGACAGGGGGTTGGGATGAGCAGTTCTTC
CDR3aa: CASSVAETGGWDEQFF

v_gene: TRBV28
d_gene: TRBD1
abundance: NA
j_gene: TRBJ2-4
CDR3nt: TGTGCCAGCAGTATGTGGACAGGGGTTGGCATTCAGTACTTC
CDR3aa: CASSMWTGVGIQYF

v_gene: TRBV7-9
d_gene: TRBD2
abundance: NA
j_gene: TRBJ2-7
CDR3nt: TGTGCCAGCAGCCCTTCTAGCGGTCCCAACGAGCAGTACTTC
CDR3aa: CASSPSSGPNEQYF

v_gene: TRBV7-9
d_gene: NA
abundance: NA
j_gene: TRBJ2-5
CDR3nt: TGTGCCAGCGCCTTATCGGGTTTTTCGGAGACCCAGTACTTC
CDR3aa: CASALSGFSETQYF

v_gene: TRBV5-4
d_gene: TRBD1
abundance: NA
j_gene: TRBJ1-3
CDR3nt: TGTGCCAGCAGCTTGGCCCGGGGACAGAGCGGAAACACCATATATTTT
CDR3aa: CASSLARGQSGNTIYF

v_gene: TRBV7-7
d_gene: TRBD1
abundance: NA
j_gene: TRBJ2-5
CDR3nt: TGTGCTAGCAGCTCCTCCGGGACAGAAGGGGCCCAGTACTTC
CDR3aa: CASSSSGTEGAQYF

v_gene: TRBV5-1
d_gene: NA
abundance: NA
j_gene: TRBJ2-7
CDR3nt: TGCGCCAGCAGTGAAGACAGGCCCCCCCACTACGAGCAGTACTTC
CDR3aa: CASSEDRPPHYEQYF

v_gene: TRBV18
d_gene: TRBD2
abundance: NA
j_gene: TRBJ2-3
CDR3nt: TGTGCCAGCTCACCACCTAGCGGGCCAACCACAGATACGCAGTATTTT
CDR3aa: CASSPPSGPTTDTQYF

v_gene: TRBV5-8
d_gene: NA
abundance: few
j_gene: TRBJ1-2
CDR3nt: TGTGCCAGCAGCCCTAACGACGCCACAGCTAACTATGGCTACACCTTC
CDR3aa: CASSPNDATANYGYTF